This paragraph reports one TCR beta chain. Generated by immunoSEQ multiplex PCR, the TCRdb table keeps only in-frame clones and is missing some. The sample holds 50,000 to 65,000 clones, around 91% seen once. This specimen belongs to a study of T cell changes during pregnancy in multiple sclerosis. The clonotype originates from a female donor with multiple sclerosis, enrolled in a pregnancy study. The sample was peripheral blood, taken after pregnancy.

The CDR3 region is CASSEASSTDTQYF. The DNA for the CDR3 is TGCGCCAGCAGCGAAGCGAGTAGCACAGATACGCAGTATTTT. The J gene is TRBJ2-3, the V gene TRBV10-1; D gene ambiguous. This CDR3 is 14 amino acids long. Between the trimmed V and J ends, which lost 6 bases and 0 bases, there was a span of 10 bases. From germline, CDR1 is WNHNN and CDR2 SYGVQD (reference sequence).